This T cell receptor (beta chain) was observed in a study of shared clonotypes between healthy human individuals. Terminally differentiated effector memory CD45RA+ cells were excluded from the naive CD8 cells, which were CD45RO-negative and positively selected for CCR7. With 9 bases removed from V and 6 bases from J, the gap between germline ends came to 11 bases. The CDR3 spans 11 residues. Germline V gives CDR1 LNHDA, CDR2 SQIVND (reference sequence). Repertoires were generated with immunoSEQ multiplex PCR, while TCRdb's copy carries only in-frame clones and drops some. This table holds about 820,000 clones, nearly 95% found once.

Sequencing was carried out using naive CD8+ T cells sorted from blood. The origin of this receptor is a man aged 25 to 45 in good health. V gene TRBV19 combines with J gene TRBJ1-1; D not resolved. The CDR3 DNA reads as TGTGCCAGCATTTACGCGGCTGAAGCTTTCTTT. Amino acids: CASIYAAEAFF.